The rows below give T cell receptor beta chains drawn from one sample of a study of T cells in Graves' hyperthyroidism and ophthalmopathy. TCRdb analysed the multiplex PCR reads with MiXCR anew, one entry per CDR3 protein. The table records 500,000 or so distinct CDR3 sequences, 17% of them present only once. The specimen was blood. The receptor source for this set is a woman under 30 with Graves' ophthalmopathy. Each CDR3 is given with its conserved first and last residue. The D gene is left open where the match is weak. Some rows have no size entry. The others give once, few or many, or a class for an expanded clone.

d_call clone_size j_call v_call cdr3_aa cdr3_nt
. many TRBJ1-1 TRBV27 CASSLSLRRENTEAFF TGTGCCAGCAGTTTATCCCTACGTAGAGAGAACACTGAAGCTTTCTTT
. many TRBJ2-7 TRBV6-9 CASTPTYEQYF TGTGCCAGCACTCCTACCTACGAGCAGTACTTC
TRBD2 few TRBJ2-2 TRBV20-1 CSAPPRGGTGELFF TGCAGTGCTCCTCCTCGCGGGGGAACCGGGGAGCTGTTTTTT
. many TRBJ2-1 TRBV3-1 CASSQGINEQFF TGTGCCAGCAGCCAAGGGATTAATGAGCAGTTCTTC
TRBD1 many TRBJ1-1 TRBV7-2 CASSRDRGVYTEAFF TGTGCCAGCAGTCGGGACAGGGGGGTGTACACTGAAGCTTTCTTT
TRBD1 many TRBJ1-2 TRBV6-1 CASRPARGLVGYTF TGTGCCAGCAGGCCGGCCAGGGGGCTAGTTGGCTACACCTTC
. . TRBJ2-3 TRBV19 CASSKTATAGDTQYF TGTGCCAGTAGTAAGACGGCCACGGCGGGAGATACGCAGTATTTT
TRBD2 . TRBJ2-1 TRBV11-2 CASSLRPSGSNNEQFF TGTGCCAGCAGCTTGCGGCCGAGCGGGAGTAACAATGAGCAGTTCTTC
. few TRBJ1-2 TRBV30 CAWSAYPGGGYTF TGTGCCTGGAGTGCGTACCCAGGTGGTGGCTACACCTTC
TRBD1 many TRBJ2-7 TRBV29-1 CSVRDRAKVGQYF TGCAGCGTCCGAGACAGGGCGAAGGTTGGGCAGTACTTC
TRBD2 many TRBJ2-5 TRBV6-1 CASSYSGTSGGETQYF TGTGCCAGCAGTTACAGCGGGACTAGCGGGGGAGAGACCCAGTACTTC
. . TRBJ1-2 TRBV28 CASGDGGGYTF TGTGCCAGCGGGGATGGGGGCGGCTACACCTTC
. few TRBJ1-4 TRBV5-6 CASSSGTDYATNEKLFF TGTGCCAGCAGCTCGGGGACGGACTACGCAACTAATGAAAAACTGTTTTTT
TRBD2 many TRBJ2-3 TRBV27 CASSSPAGVTDTQYF TGTGCCAGCAGTTCGCCAGCGGGGGTCACAGATACGCAGTATTTT
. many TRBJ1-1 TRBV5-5 CASNPEPRQAAFF TGTGCCAGCAACCCAGAGCCTCGACAGGCAGCTTTCTTT
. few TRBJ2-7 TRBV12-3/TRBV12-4 CASSLVFSFGGHEQYF TGTGCCAGCAGTTTAGTTTTCAGCTTTGGAGGCCACGAGCAGTACTTC
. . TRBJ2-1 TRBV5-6 CASSFGTNYNEQFF TGTGCCAGCAGCTTTGGGACAAACTACAATGAGCAGTTCTTC
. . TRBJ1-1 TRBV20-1 CSAREYRVNTEAFF TGCAGTGCTAGGGAATACAGGGTGAACACTGAAGCTTTCTTT
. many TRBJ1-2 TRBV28 CASSLQGGGYTF TGTGCCAGCAGTTTGCAGGGTGGAGGCTACACCTTC
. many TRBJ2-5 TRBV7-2 CASSSGGQPEETQYF TGTGCCAGCAGCTCGGGGGGACAACCGGAAGAGACCCAGTACTTC
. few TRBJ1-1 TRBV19 CASSMGGNTEAFF TGTGCCAGTAGTATGGGCGGGAACACTGAAGCTTTCTTT
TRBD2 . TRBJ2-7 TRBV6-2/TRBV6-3 CASTHATSGPEQYF TGTGCCAGCACCCACGCGACTAGCGGGCCCGAGCAGTACTTC